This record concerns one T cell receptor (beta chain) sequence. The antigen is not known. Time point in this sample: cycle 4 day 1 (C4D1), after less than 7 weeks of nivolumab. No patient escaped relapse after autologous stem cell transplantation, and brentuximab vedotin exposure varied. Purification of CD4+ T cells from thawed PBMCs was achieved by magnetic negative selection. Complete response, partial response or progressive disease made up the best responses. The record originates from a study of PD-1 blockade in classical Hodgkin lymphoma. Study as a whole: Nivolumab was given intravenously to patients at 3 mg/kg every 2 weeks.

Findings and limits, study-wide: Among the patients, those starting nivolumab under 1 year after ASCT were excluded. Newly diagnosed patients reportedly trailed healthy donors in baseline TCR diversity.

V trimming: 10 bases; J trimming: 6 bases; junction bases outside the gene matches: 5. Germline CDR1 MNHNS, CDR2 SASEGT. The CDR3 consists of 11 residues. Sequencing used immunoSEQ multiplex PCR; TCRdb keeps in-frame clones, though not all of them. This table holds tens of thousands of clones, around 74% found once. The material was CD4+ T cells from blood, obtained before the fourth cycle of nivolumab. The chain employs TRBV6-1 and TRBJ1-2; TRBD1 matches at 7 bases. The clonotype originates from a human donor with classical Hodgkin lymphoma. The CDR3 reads CATRQGDGYTF. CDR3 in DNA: TGTGCCACCCGACAGGGTGATGGCTACACCTTC.